The rows below give T cell receptor beta chains drawn from one sample of a study of blood T cell repertoires in COVID-19. The protocol was immunoSEQ multiplex PCR, while the TCRdb copy is restricted to in-frame clones and leaves out a portion. The sample holds roughly 24,000 clones, over 90% seen once. Sequencing was carried out using peripheral blood. All receptors come from a human donor in a cohort sampled during active COVID-19. Each CDR3 is given with its conserved first and last residue. Each record gives: CDR3 protein, CDR3 DNA, J gene, D gene, V gene. A D gene is named only where the DNA matches it firmly.

CDR3 protein: CASSLMSGLSAGELFF; CDR3 DNA: TGTGCCAGCAGCTTGATGTCAGGGTTGAGCGCCGGGGAGCTGTTTTTT; J gene: TRBJ2-2; D gene: .; V gene: TRBV5-4
CDR3 protein: CASSPDIPLGYGYTF; CDR3 DNA: TGCGCCAGCAGCCCGGACATCCCGCTAGGGTATGGCTACACCTTC; J gene: TRBJ1-2; D gene: .; V gene: TRBV4-1
CDR3 protein: CASSPGGPSLQFF; CDR3 DNA: TGCGCCAGCAGCCCCGGGGGACCCTCTCTACAGTTCTTC; J gene: TRBJ2-1; D gene: .; V gene: TRBV5-1
CDR3 protein: CASSFSGQGLAGWGEQFF; CDR3 DNA: .; J gene: TRBJ2-1; D gene: .; V gene: TRBV27
CDR3 protein: CASSFSAGPPHTF; CDR3 DNA: TGTGCCAGCAGTTTCTCGGCAGGTCCTCCGCACACCTTC; J gene: TRBJ1-2; D gene: .; V gene: TRBV27
CDR3 protein: CASSLPSLAGGPDEQYF; CDR3 DNA: TGCGCCAGCAGCTTGCCATCACTAGCGGGGGGGCCCGACGAGCAGTACTTC; J gene: TRBJ2-7; D gene: TRBD2; V gene: TRBV5-1
CDR3 protein: CASSFSRGDTQYF; CDR3 DNA: TGTGCCAGCAGCTTCTCTAGGGGGGATACGCAGTATTTT; J gene: TRBJ2-3; D gene: .; V gene: TRBV11-3
CDR3 protein: CAWSAPGETQYF; CDR3 DNA: TGTGCCTGGAGTGCCCCCGGGGAGACCCAGTACTTC; J gene: TRBJ2-5; D gene: .; V gene: TRBV30
CDR3 protein: CASSEVRRSGVYEQYF; CDR3 DNA: TGTGCCAGCAGTGAAGTTCGTCGGAGCGGAGTCTACGAGCAGTACTTC; J gene: TRBJ2-7; D gene: .; V gene: TRBV2
CDR3 protein: CASSPSLGGGFYEQYF; CDR3 DNA: TGTGCCAGCAGCCCGAGTCTTGGCGGGGGCTTCTACGAGCAGTACTTC; J gene: TRBJ2-7; D gene: .; V gene: TRBV9
CDR3 protein: CASSSYRETNEKLFF; CDR3 DNA: TGTGCCAGCAGCTCCTACAGGGAAACTAATGAAAAACTGTTTTTT; J gene: TRBJ1-4; D gene: .; V gene: TRBV7-9
CDR3 protein: CAWSVSDLGNQPQHF; CDR3 DNA: TGTGCCTGGAGTGTAAGTGATTTAGGCAATCAGCCCCAGCATTTT; J gene: TRBJ1-5; D gene: .; V gene: TRBV30
CDR3 protein: CASNSHQGALSPLHF; CDR3 DNA: TGTGCCAGCAATTCCCACCAGGGGGCTCTTTCACCCCTCCACTTT; J gene: TRBJ1-6; D gene: TRBD1; V gene: TRBV6-6
CDR3 protein: CASSLGDRFASSNQPQHF; CDR3 DNA: TGTGCCAGCAGCTTAGGGGACAGGTTTGCGTCGAGCAATCAGCCCCAGCATTTT; J gene: TRBJ1-5; D gene: TRBD1; V gene: TRBV7-8
CDR3 protein: CASSLFVRTASFNEQFF; CDR3 DNA: TGTGCCAGCAGCTTGTTTGTCCGGACTGCCTCTTTTAATGAGCAGTTCTTC; J gene: TRBJ2-1; D gene: .; V gene: TRBV7-9
CDR3 protein: CASGSDYGYTF; CDR3 DNA: TGTGCCAGCGGCAGCGACTATGGCTACACCTTC; J gene: TRBJ1-2; D gene: .; V gene: TRBV2